These 14 T cell receptor beta chains originate from one sample sequenced in a study of T-cell memory formation after mild COVID-19. TCRdb re-called the 5' RACE reads through MiXCR, storing one row per CDR3 protein. Of about 110,000 distinct CDR3 sequences in the sample, more than 15% were seen once. Sequences were obtained from PBMCs or a T cell subset sorted from them (not recorded which). Receptor source: an adult woman who had mild COVID-19 (a few samples of this study predate the infection). Cell type and time point are not known.

The gene calls are TRBV7-9 and TRBJ1-1, with D unclear. The CDR3 runs 13 residues. CDR1 is SEHNR and CDR2 is FQNEAQ in the germline V gene (reference sequence). V lost 1 base and J 4 bases, leaving 7 bases between the germline ends. In nucleotides, the CDR3 is TGTGCCAGCAGCTTAGTAGGGTCCACTGAAGCTTTCTTT. Translated, it gives CASSLVGSTEAFF. The complete variable domain, with remaining parts taken from reference TRBV7-9 and TRBJ1-1, reads DTGVSQNPRHKITKRGQNVTFRCDPISEHNRLYWYRQTLGQGPEFLTYFQNEAQLEKSRLLSDRFSAERPKGSFSTLEIQRTEQGDSAMYLCASSLVGSTEAFFGQGTRLTVV.

The chain uses TRBV7-9 and TRBJ1-2; D might be TRBD1 (6 bases). CDR1 is SEHNR, CDR2 FQNEAQ, per germline (reference sequence). V was clipped by 1 base and J by 8 bases, with 17 bases between them. This CDR3 contains 15 residues. The CDR3 DNA reads TGTGCCAGCAGCTTAGTTGGGGGCTACGACACGGGCTACACCTTC. Translating gives CASSLVGGYDTGYTF.

The chain couples TRBV4-2 to TRBJ1-2; maybe TRBD1 (5 bases). V was shortened by 4 bases and J by 6 bases, with 15 bases between the two germline ends. The CDR3 length is 14 residues. Germline values: CDR1 LGHNA, CDR2 YNFKEQ. This CDR3 is CASSPWAGDDGYTF. The CDR3 DNA reads as TGTGCCAGCAGCCCCTGGGCGGGGGACGATGGCTACACCTTC.

This clonotype was counted ten times or more. The chain recombines TRBV20-1 with TRBJ2-3, with TRBD2 as a possible D gene (5 bases). The CDR3 spans 12 residues. The V gene lost 1 base and the J gene lost 4 bases, with 6 bases spanning the gap. Germline V gives CDR1 DFQATT, CDR2 SNEGSKA (reference sequence). CDR3 nucleotide sequence: TGCAGTGCTAGAGGAGCGGCAGATACGCAGTATTTT. This codes for CSARGAADTQYF.

V gene TRBV7-8 combines with J gene TRBJ2-7; D call uncertain. Germline values: CDR1 SGHVS, CDR2 FQNEAQ. V lost 1 base, J lost 6 bases, and 13 bases lay in between. This CDR3 spans 14 amino acids. The CDR3 loop is CASSLVPFTSEQYF. Here the CDR3 DNA reads TGTGCCAGCAGCTTAGTGCCCTTTACTTCCGAGCAGTACTTC.

This clonotype was recorded a few times. The V call is TRBV4-3, the J call TRBJ2-4; a weak D match, TRBD2 (5 bases). CDR1 is LGHNA, CDR2 YSLEER, per germline. This CDR3 is built from 15 residues. V was trimmed by 0 bases and J by 8 bases, leaving 14 bases between them. DNA of the CDR3: TGCGCCAGCAGCCAAGAAATACTAGAGAGAGACATTCAGTACTTC. It specifies CASSQEILERDIQYF.

This chain uses TRBV7-8 with TRBJ2-7; 8 bases align to TRBD2. The CDR3 length is 17 residues. CDR1 is SGHVS and CDR2 is FQNEAQ in the germline V gene. Germline trimming cut 2 bases from V and 0 bases from J; bases unmatched to any gene: 9. The CDR3, as DNA: TGTGCCAGCAGCTTATGGGCTCCAGCGGGAGACTCCTACGAGCAGTACTTC. It specifies CASSLWAPAGDSYEQYF.

J is TRBJ2-5 and V is TRBV19; the D gene is possibly TRBD1 (5 bases). This CDR3 region has 15 residues. The germline V gene has CDR1 LNHDA and CDR2 SQIVND (reference sequence). The V and J ends lost 3 bases and 2 bases respectively, with 13 bases between them. CDR3 in DNA: TGTGCCAGTAGTATGCGGTTGACAGTACAAGAGACCCAGTACTTC. Its translation is CASSMRLTVQETQYF.

The chain recombines TRBV29-1 with TRBJ1-1, with a weak D call TRBD1 (5 bases). Germline CDR1 SQVTM, CDR2 ANQGSEA. CDR3 size: 13 residues. Trimming stripped 7 bases from V and 1 base from J, with 13 bases between. The CDR3 nucleotides read TGCAGCGACACCGGGACGGCGAACACTGAAGCTTTCTTT. Amino acids: CSDTGTANTEAFF.

This clonotype has only a few counts. The V and J genes are TRBV12-3 or TRBV12-4 and TRBJ2-1; D ambiguous. The CDR3 is 12 residues long. V was pared by 6 bases and J by 12 bases, with 15 bases between. CDR3: CASSISILGQFF. The CDR3, as DNA: TGTGCCAGCAGCATTAGTATTTTAGGGCAGTTCTTC.

Comments on this clonotype: An end of the junction does not agree with germline; a read error may underlie this. This sequence joins TRBV7-8 and TRBJ2-7, with 10 bases identical to TRBD2. CDR1 and CDR2 (germline): SGHVS, FQNEAQ. The CDR3 has 15 residues. Here the CDR3 DNA reads TGTGTCAGCAGCTCCAAAGCGGGAGGGCCTCACGAGCAGTACTTC. Protein: CVSSSKAGGPHEQYF. Combining the CDR3 with reference TRBV7-8 and TRBJ2-7 gives the whole variable domain GAGVSQSPRYKVAKRGQDVALRCDPISGHVSLFWYQQALGQGPEFLTYFQNEAQLDKSGLPSDRFFAERPEGSVSTLKIQRTQQEDSAVYLCVSSSKAGGPHEQYFGPGTRLTVT.

The chain combines TRBV12-3 or TRBV12-4 with TRBJ1-3; no reliable D call. With 4 bases removed from V and 1 base from J, the gap between germline ends came to 8 bases. This CDR3 spans 14 amino acids. The CDR3, as DNA: TGTGCCAGCAGTTACGCCGGGTCTGGAAACACCATATATTTT. This encodes CASSYAGSGNTIYF.

The chain combines TRBV15 with TRBJ2-7, with D perhaps TRBD2 (6 bases). The CDR3 is made up of 15 amino acids. Germline-derived CDR1 and CDR2 are LNHNV and YYDKDF (reference sequence). The V end lost 2 bases, the J end lost 0 bases, and 11 bases lay between the germline ends. Here the CDR3 DNA reads TGTGCCACCAGCAGAAGCCTAGCGATCTCCTACGAGCAGTACTTC. Translated: CATSRSLAISYEQYF.

This chain connects TRBV30 to TRBJ2-2; D perhaps matches TRBD2 (6 bases). CDR3 length: 13 amino acids. Germline V gene data show CDR1 as GTSNPN and CDR2 as SVGIG (reference sequence). V dropped 2 bases and J dropped 5 bases, with 9 bases sitting between them. CDR3 loop: CAWSPGGTGELFF. Written as DNA, the CDR3 is TGTGCCTGGAGTCCCGGGGGTACCGGGGAGCTGTTTTTT.